The clone carrying this T cell receptor (beta chain) was detected a few times. Its antigen is not known. Primers included in the PCR were 60 Vbeta and 13 Jbeta primers. Sequenced by immunoSEQ multiplex PCR; TCRdb stores in-frame clones only, minus some. The data contain around 180,000 clones, roughly 84% of them singletons. This sample was taken from a study of cytomegalovirus exposure and HLA in healthy donors. The study's findings and limits: In an earlier analysis, most TCR beta V segments were productive about 87% or about 30% of the time. For most subjects, TCR beta sequences were reported to predict HLA-A and HLA-B alleles with accuracy. Later examination showed HLA-associated TCR beta chains had greater clonal expansion than equally common others. Sequencing had likely introduced a cluster of highly shared sequence variants as an artifact.

The CDR3 contains 13 residues. Germline V gives CDR1 MGHDK, CDR2 SYGVNS. V lost 6 bases to trimming and J lost 6 bases, with 11 bases between them. The sequenced sample was PBMCs. The J gene is TRBJ2-2, the V gene TRBV25-1; D uncertain. This clonotype was obtained from a girl in the first two years of life in good health and CMV-seronegative. The CDR3 spells CASRPATPGELFF. CDR3 coding DNA: TGTGCCAGCAGGCCCGCCACTCCCGGGGAGCTGTTTTTT.